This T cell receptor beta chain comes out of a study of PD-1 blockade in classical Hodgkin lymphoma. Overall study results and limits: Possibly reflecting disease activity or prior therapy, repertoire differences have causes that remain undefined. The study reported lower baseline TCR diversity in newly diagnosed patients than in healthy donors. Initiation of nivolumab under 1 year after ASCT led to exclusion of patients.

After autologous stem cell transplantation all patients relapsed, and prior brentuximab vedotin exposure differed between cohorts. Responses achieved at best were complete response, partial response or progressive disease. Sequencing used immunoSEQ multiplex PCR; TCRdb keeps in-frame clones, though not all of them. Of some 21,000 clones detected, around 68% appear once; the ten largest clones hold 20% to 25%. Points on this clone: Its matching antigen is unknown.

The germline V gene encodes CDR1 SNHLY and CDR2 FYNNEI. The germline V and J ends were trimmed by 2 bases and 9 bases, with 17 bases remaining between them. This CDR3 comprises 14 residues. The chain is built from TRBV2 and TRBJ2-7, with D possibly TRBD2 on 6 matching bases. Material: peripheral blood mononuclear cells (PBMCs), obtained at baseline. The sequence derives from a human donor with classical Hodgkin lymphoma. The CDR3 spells CASSENSRRDMQYF. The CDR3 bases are TGTGCCAGCAGTGAAAATTCGAGGAGGGATATGCAGTACTTC.